The rows below give T cell receptor beta chains drawn from one sample of a study of T cell responses to AZD1222 COVID-19 vaccine. The protocol was immunoSEQ multiplex PCR, while the TCRdb copy is restricted to in-frame clones and leaves out a portion. The sample contains around 180,000 clones, roughly 93% of which appear only once. The starting material was peripheral blood, obtained on day 0 of AZD1222 vaccination. The receptors originated from an adult in good health. Both conserved end residues are part of each CDR3. Fields, in order: V gene, J gene, clone size, D gene, CDR3 DNA, CDR3 protein. The D gene is left open where the match is weak. Expanded clones get a size class; other rows say once, few or many, or leave the size out.

>TRBV6-5|TRBJ1-6|-|-
TGTGCCAGCAGCCCCAATAAGGGCTATAATTCACCCCTCCACTTT
CASSPNKGYNSPLHF
>TRBV19|TRBJ2-2|-|-
TGTGCCAGTAGGGAGAGAACCGGGGAGCTGTTTTTT
CASRERTGELFF
>TRBV27|TRBJ1-4|-|TRBD1
TGTGCCAGCAGCTTCTCACCGGGACAGGTATATCGCGGGAGTGAAAAACTGTTTTTT
CASSFSPGQVYRGSEKLFF
>TRBV27|TRBJ1-2|-|-
TGTGCCAGCAGTCCCGGGGGGGCTAACTATGGCTACACCTTC
CASSPGGANYGYTF
>TRBV7-3|TRBJ2-1|-|-
TGTGCCAGCGCCGCCGGGAATGAGCAGTTCTTC
CASAAGNEQFF
>TRBV28|TRBJ2-7|few|-
TGTGCCAGCAGTTCAGGGGAGAACTACGAGCAGTACTTC
CASSSGENYEQYF
>TRBV20-1|TRBJ1-1|-|-
TGCAGTGCTAGTTATCCGCTGAACACTGAAGCTTTCTTT
CSASYPLNTEAFF
>TRBV28|TRBJ2-1|-|-
TGTGCCAGCAGTGCCACGTTTGAGGGAGAGGATGAGCAGTTCTTC
CASSATFEGEDEQFF
>TRBV11-2|TRBJ2-7|-|-
TGTGCCAGCAGCTCGGGACGGACTCTGCGCTACGAGCAGTACTTC
CASSSGRTLRYEQYF
>TRBV7-2|TRBJ2-5|-|-
TGTGCCAGCAGTCTTAATGCGGACCAAGAGACCCAGTACTTC
CASSLNADQETQYF
>TRBV5-1|TRBJ1-2|-|-
TGCGCCAGCAGCTTGCCAGGGGATACACTTGGCTACACCTTC
CASSLPGDTLGYTF
>TRBV3-1/TRBV3-2|TRBJ1-1|-|-
TGTGCCAGCAGCCACCGGGGGTCAGCAGAAGCTTTCTTT
CASSHRGSAEAFF
>TRBV7-3|TRBJ1-2|-|-
TGTGCCAGCAGCTCCGGGGCTTCTAACTATGGCTACACCTTC
CASSSGASNYGYTF
>TRBV10-3|TRBJ1-2|-|-
TGTGCCATCAGTGAGCGAGCGGTGAACTATGGCTACACCTTC
CAISERAVNYGYTF
>TRBV5-1|TRBJ2-7|-|TRBD1
TGCGCCAGCTTCCCCGGGACAGCGAGCTCCTACGAGCAGTACTTC
CASFPGTASSYEQYF
>TRBV2|TRBJ2-7|once|-
TGTGCCTCCAAGGAAGGGTACGAGCAGTACTTC
CASKEGYEQYF
>TRBV9|TRBJ2-2|once|TRBD1
TGTGCCAGCAGCGTAGGGGGACAGGGGAACACCGGGGAGCTGTTTTTT
CASSVGGQGNTGELFF
>TRBV11-3|TRBJ2-2|-|-
TGTGCCAGCAGCCGACTCAGGAACACCGGGGAGCTGTTTTTT
CASSRLRNTGELFF
>TRBV19|TRBJ1-4|few|-
TGTGCCAGTAGTCCGGGACTGACGAATGAAAAACTGTTTTTT
CASSPGLTNEKLFF
>TRBV9|TRBJ1-2|-|-
TGTGCCAGCAGCGTACAGGGCCATGGCTACACCTTC
CASSVQGHGYTF
>TRBV19|TRBJ2-3|once|TRBD2
TGTGCCAGTAGAACCTTAGCGGGAGGCACAGATACGCAGTATTTT
CASRTLAGGTDTQYF
>TRBV30|TRBJ1-1|-|TRBD1
TGTGCCTGGAGTACCGGGACAGGGGGCTGGTCTGAAGCTTTCTTT
CAWSTGTGGWSEAFF
>TRBV7-9|TRBJ1-3|once|-
TGTGCCAGCAGCCATGGGGGCGAGGGGAACACCATATATTTT
CASSHGGEGNTIYF
>TRBV6-2/TRBV6-3|TRBJ1-1|-|TRBD1
TGTGCCAGCAGTTACAGGGGGCTCTACACTGAAGCTTTCTTT
CASSYRGLYTEAFF
>TRBV7-2|TRBJ1-5|-|-
TGTGCCAGCAGCTTGACAGGTGGCCGCGACCGGCATTTT
CASSLTGGRDRHF
>TRBV5-4|TRBJ2-1|-|TRBD2
TGTGCCAGCAGCCGCCTTGGCGGGACCGGGGGGAATGAGCAGTTCTTC
CASSRLGGTGGNEQFF
>TRBV5-1|TRBJ2-3|-|-
TGCGCCAGCAGCCCACGAATGGCAGATACGCAGTATTTT
CASSPRMADTQYF
>TRBV7-3|TRBJ2-7|once|TRBD2
TGTGCCAGCAGCCCGATAGCGGGGACCTACGAGCAGTACTTC
CASSPIAGTYEQYF
>TRBV28|TRBJ1-1|-|-
TGTGCCAGCAGCCAGGGACGGCAGAACACTGAAGCTTTCTTT
CASSQGRQNTEAFF
>TRBV5-8|TRBJ1-1|-|TRBD1
TGTGCCAGCAGCTCGCAGGACAGGGCGAACACTGAAGCTTTCTTT
CASSSQDRANTEAFF
>TRBV25-1|TRBJ2-2|-|-
TGTGCCAGCAAGAATGGCTGGGACACCGGGGAGCTGTTTTTT
CASKNGWDTGELFF
>TRBV2|TRBJ1-1|-|-
TGTGCCACCAAAGGGAGCCGAGGGGACACTGAAGCTTTCTTT
CATKGSRGDTEAFF
>TRBV9|TRBJ2-1|-|-
TGTGCCAGCAGCGTAGAAGGTCGATCTGAGCAGTTCTTC
CASSVEGRSEQFF